These 25 T cell receptor beta chains were sequenced from one sample in a study of blood T cell repertoires in COVID-19. TCRdb's table, derived via immunoSEQ multiplex PCR, lists solely in-frame clones and lacks some. The sample lists roughly 130,000 clones, approximately 86% seen once, with 2.3% in the top ten. The sample consisted of PBMCs or T cells enriched from blood (not recorded which). The source is a woman aged 50 to 60 who had recovered from COVID-19.

V gene TRBV4-2 combines with J gene TRBJ2-7; the D is unclear. The V gene lost 0 bases and the J gene lost 7 bases, with 10 bases spanning the gap. CDR3 length equals 13 residues. In germline, CDR1 is LGHNA, CDR2 YNFKEQ. CDR3 coding DNA: TGTGCCAGCAGCCAAGAGGCCTCTTTAGAGCAGTACTTC. Translation gives CASSQEASLEQYF.

V and J are TRBV7-2 and TRBJ1-3; 7 bases align to TRBD1. From germline, CDR1 is SGHTA and CDR2 FQGNSA. J gave up 4 bases and V 5 bases, and 5 bases lay outside the gene matches. The CDR3 spans 14 residues. CDR3 protein: CASSPQGNGNTIYF. CDR3 coding DNA: TGTGCCAGCAGCCCACAGGGGAACGGAAACACCATATATTTT.

The rearrangement links TRBV12-3 or TRBV12-4 to TRBJ2-7; D is perhaps TRBD2 (5 bases). V was shortened by 4 bases and J by 6 bases, with 10 bases between the two germline ends. CDR3 length: 12 residues. CDR3 protein: CASSSVAREQYF. DNA of the CDR3: TGTGCCAGCAGTTCGGTAGCGCGCGAGCAGTACTTC.

Written as DNA, the CDR3 is TGTGCCAGTAGTATAATGGAGGGGATGAGCTCCTACAATGAGCAGTTCTTC. Its translation is CASSIMEGMSSYNEQFF. V is TRBV19 and J is TRBJ2-1; TRBD2 is a possible D gene (6 bases). Trimming removed 2 bases at V and 0 bases at J, with 14 bases between. This CDR3 comprises 17 residues. Germline CDR1 LNHDA, CDR2 SQIVND (reference sequence).

The chain couples TRBV27 to TRBJ1-1; D unclear. This CDR3 has 13 residues. Trimming stripped 2 bases from V and 8 bases from J, with 12 bases between. Germline V lookup: CDR1 MNHEY, CDR2 SMNVEV (reference sequence). The CDR3 here is CASSLGGTKEAFF. In DNA form, the CDR3 reads TGTGCCAGCAGTTTAGGCGGAACTAAAGAAGCTTTCTTT.

This sequence joins TRBV20-1 and TRBJ1-3, with unresolved D. Trimming cost V 5 bases and J 4 bases, with 6 bases left between them. The CDR3 is 11 amino acids. Germline loops: CDR1 DFQATT, CDR2 SNEGSKA (reference sequence). The CDR3 coding sequence is TGCAGTGCTCCGGTGGGAAACACCATATATTTT. Translating gives CSAPVGNTIYF.

Only one count was recorded for this clone. The J gene is TRBJ2-2, the V gene TRBV7-9, with D perhaps matching TRBD1 (5 bases). The CDR3 sequence is 15 residues long. Germline V gene lookup returns CDR1 SEHNR and CDR2 FQNEAQ (reference sequence). The V gene lost 3 bases and the J gene lost 0 bases, with 8 bases spanning the gap. As DNA, the CDR3 is TGTGCCAGCAGCTTGTTGGGGCCGAACACCGGGGAGCTGTTTTTT. Translating it yields CASSLLGPNTGELFF.

This chain uses TRBV18 with TRBJ2-3, with a possible D match to TRBD1 (6 bases). Trimming took off 2 bases at V and 6 bases at J, with 18 bases between the two ends. Germline assignment: CDR1 KGHSH and CDR2 LQKENI. This CDR3 region has 16 residues. In DNA, the CDR3 is TGTGCCAGCTCACCAAAGCAGGGGTCATTGGGGGATACGCAGTATTTT. This gives the protein CASSPKQGSLGDTQYF.

The gene calls are TRBV19 and TRBJ2-3; 8 bases align to TRBD2. The V segment lost 5 bases and the J segment 1 base; nucleotides outside the gene matches: 11. Germline V lookup: CDR1 LNHDA, CDR2 SQIVND (reference sequence). This CDR3 is built from 17 residues. CDR3 coding DNA: TGTGCCAGTAGTCCGTCCGCGGGTAGCGGGGGCACAGATACGCAGTATTTT. This encodes CASSPSAGSGGTDTQYF.

The V and J genes are TRBV7-2 and TRBJ2-7, with D possibly matching TRBD1 (5 bases). The length of the CDR3 is 13 residues. The germline V gene encodes CDR1 SGHTA and CDR2 FQGNSA. Deletions cut 6 bases from V and 3 bases from J, with 12 bases between. This CDR3 reads CASRSIGVYEQYF. CDR3 bases: TGTGCCAGCAGATCAATAGGGGTCTACGAGCAGTACTTC.

The V call is TRBV13, the J call TRBJ2-2, with 14 bases fitting TRBD2. Germline V gene data show CDR1 as PRHDT and CDR2 as FYEKMQ (reference sequence). The CDR3 consists of 17 residues. Unmatched junction bases numbered 5, after V lost 5 bases and J lost 3 bases. The CDR3 sequence is CASSPGLAGADTGELFF. CDR3 nucleotide sequence: TGTGCCAGCAGCCCGGGACTAGCGGGGGCCGACACCGGGGAGCTGTTTTTT.

The chain links TRBV5-1 to TRBJ1-1, with no clear D. CDR3 size: 14 residues. Between the trimmed V and J ends, which lost 0 bases and 1 base, there was a span of 7 bases. Germline CDR1 reads SGHRS; CDR2 reads YFSETQ. CDR3 in DNA: TGCGCCAGCAGCTTGGGACACGCGAACACTGAAGCTTTCTTT. It is translated as CASSLGHANTEAFF. The full variable domain, completed using reference TRBV5-1 and TRBJ1-1, is KAGVTQTPRYLIKTRGQQVTLSCSPISGHRSVSWYQQTPGQGLQFLFEYFSETQRNKGNFPGRFSGRQFSNSRSEMNVSTLELGDSALYLCASSLGHANTEAFFGQGTRLTVV.

The chain combines TRBV19 with TRBJ2-7; 8 positions match TRBD2. With V trimmed by 3 bases and J by 2 bases, 0 bases remained unmatched. This CDR3 spans 13 amino acids. The V gene's germline CDR1 is LNHDA and CDR2 SQIVND (reference sequence). This CDR3 reads CASSIGGAYEQYF. The DNA of the CDR3 is TGTGCCAGTAGTATCGGGGGGGCCTACGAGCAGTACTTC.

The chain joins TRBV11-3 to TRBJ1-5; possibly TRBD1 for D (5 bases). The V gene's germline CDR1 is SGHNT and CDR2 YENEEA. The CDR3 is 17 residues long. Trimming removed 5 bases from V and 5 bases from J, with 22 bases in between. The CDR3 loop is CASSPIPIKGPYQPQHF. In DNA, the CDR3 is TGTGCCAGCAGCCCCATCCCGATTAAGGGGCCCTATCAGCCCCAGCATTTT.

The chain recombines TRBV11-2 with TRBJ2-3; D might be TRBD2 (6 bases). This CDR3 contains 16 residues. V lost 0 bases, J lost 0 bases, and 10 bases lay in between. CDR1 SGHAT and CDR2 FQNNGV come from the germline V gene. The CDR3 sequence: CASSLDLRGSTDTQYF. The CDR3 DNA reads TGTGCCAGCAGCTTAGATCTGCGGGGTAGCACAGATACGCAGTATTTT.

V usage is TRBV6-4 and J usage is TRBJ2-2; D perhaps matches TRBD2 (5 bases). Germline assignment: CDR1 MRHNA and CDR2 SNTAGT. V lost 6 bases, J lost 3 bases, and 8 bases lay in between. CDR3 length: 13 amino acids. CDR3 nucleotide sequence: TGTGCCAGCAGCGGGATGGACACCGGGGAGCTGTTTTTT. Protein sequence: CASSGMDTGELFF.

The rearrangement uses TRBV6-5 and TRBJ1-2; D is ambiguous. The length of the CDR3 is 14 residues. In germline, CDR1 is MNHEY, CDR2 SVGAGI. Deletions cut 0 bases from V and 1 base from J, with 6 bases between. CDR3 nucleotide sequence: TGTGCCAGCAGTTACTCCACAGTTAACTATGGCTACACCTTC. It specifies CASSYSTVNYGYTF.

This clone has more than one count but fewer than ten. This chain connects TRBV27 to TRBJ2-3, with D possibly matching TRBD2 (6 bases). Germline CDR1 is MNHEY and CDR2 is SMNVEV (reference sequence). The CDR3 runs 14 residues. V lost 5 bases to trimming and J lost 9 bases, with 18 bases between them. The CDR3 is CASSPDYWVGTQYF. CDR3 DNA sequence: TGTGCCAGCAGTCCGGACTACTGGGTGGGAACGCAGTATTTT.

V and J are TRBV5-4 and TRBJ1-4, with 8 bases identical to TRBD1. Germline lookup yields CDR1 SGHNT and CDR2 YYREEE (reference sequence). V trimming: 4 bases; J trimming: 7 bases; junction bases outside the gene matches: 6. This CDR3 is 14 amino acids long. The CDR3 region has the DNA TGTGCCAGCAGCCCCCCGGGACAGGTTGAAAAACTGTTTTTT. Amino acid sequence: CASSPPGQVEKLFF.

This chain links TRBV5-6 with TRBJ2-3, with 11 bases matching TRBD2. J gave up 5 bases and V 3 bases, and 8 bases lay outside the gene matches. This CDR3 contains 16 residues. Germline V gives CDR1 SGHDT, CDR2 YYEEEE. For the CDR3, the DNA is TGTGCCAGCAGCTCGCTAGCGGGGGGACCTTTAGATACGCAGTATTTT. Translation: CASSSLAGGPLDTQYF. Drawing the rest from reference TRBV5-6 and TRBJ2-3, the complete variable domain is DAGVTQSPTHLIKTRGQQVTLRCSPKSGHDTVSWYQQALGQGPQFIFQYYEEEERQRGNFPDRFSGHQFPNYSSELNVNALLLGDSALYLCASSSLAGGPLDTQYFGPGTRLTVL.

J is TRBJ1-2 and V is TRBV5-6; 7 nucleotides align to TRBD1. Germline CDR1 and CDR2: SGHDT and YYEEEE. The trim removed 3 bases at V and 4 bases at J, leaving 6 bases unmatched. This CDR3 spans 14 amino acids. The CDR3 loop is CASSSGTAIYGYTF. CDR3 nucleotides: TGTGCCAGCAGCTCCGGGACAGCGATCTATGGCTACACCTTC.

The chain joins TRBV27 to TRBJ2-4; 7 nucleotides agree with TRBD1. This CDR3 region has 13 residues. The V segment lost 6 bases and the J segment 8 bases; nucleotides outside the gene matches: 7. Germline CDR1 and CDR2: MNHEY and SMNVEV (reference sequence). The CDR3, as DNA: TGTGCCAGCAGAAGACGGGACAGTCACATTCAGTACTTC. It yields the protein CASRRRDSHIQYF.

The chain carries TRBV6-2 or TRBV6-3 and TRBJ2-7; 7 positions match TRBD1. V was clipped by 6 bases and J by 9 bases; unmatched bases: 5. The germline CDR1 and CDR2 sequences are MNHEY and SVGEGT. The length of the CDR3 is 11 residues. The CDR3 DNA is TGTGCCAGCAGCGATGCAGGGGGGCAGTACTTC. This translates into CASSDAGGQYF.

J is TRBJ1-1 and V is TRBV19; D is ambiguous. The V gene's germline CDR1 is LNHDA and CDR2 SQIVND (reference sequence). V shed 3 bases and J shed 1 base, with 15 bases lying between them. There are 16 residues in the CDR3. CDR3 in amino acids: CASSMFAPGKNTEAFF. CDR3 DNA sequence: TGTGCCAGTAGTATGTTCGCCCCCGGGAAGAACACTGAAGCTTTCTTT.

The chain couples TRBV10-1 to TRBJ2-3, with TRBD1 as a possible D gene (6 bases). CDR3 length: 14 residues. Germline V CDR1 and CDR2: WNHNN, SYGVQD (reference sequence). The germline V and J ends were trimmed by 0 bases and 5 bases, with 9 bases remaining between them. CDR3 amino acids: CASSESPGVDTQYF. For the CDR3, the DNA is TGCGCCAGCAGTGAGTCTCCAGGGGTAGATACGCAGTATTTT.